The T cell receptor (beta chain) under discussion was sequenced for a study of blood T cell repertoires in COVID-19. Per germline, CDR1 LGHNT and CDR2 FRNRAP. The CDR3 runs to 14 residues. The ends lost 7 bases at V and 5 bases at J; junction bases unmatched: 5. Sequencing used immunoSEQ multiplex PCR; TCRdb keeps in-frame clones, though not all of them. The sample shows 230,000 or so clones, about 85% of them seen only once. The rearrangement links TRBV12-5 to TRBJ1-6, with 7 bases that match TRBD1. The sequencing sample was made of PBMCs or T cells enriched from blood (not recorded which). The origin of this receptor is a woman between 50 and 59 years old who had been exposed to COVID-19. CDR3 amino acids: CASVTGVHNSPLHF. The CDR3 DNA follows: TGTGCTAGTGTTACAGGGGTTCATAATTCACCCCTCCACTTT.